Below are 22 T cell receptor beta chains sequenced from a single sample in a study of beta chain features in type 1 diabetes. Study-wide results and limits: Shortening that was moderate but significant affected the TCRB CDR3s of Type 1 diabetes patients in all four CD4+ subsets.

What was sequenced were expressed TCRB transcripts, since all of the isolated RNA had been reverse transcribed. Only in-frame clones appear in the TCRdb table, and some are missing; sequencing was by immunoSEQ multiplex PCR. This table has 640,000 or so clones, about 14% appearing once. The antigens these receptors bind are not known. Material for sequencing was naive CD4+ T cells from blood. Every receptor here comes from a man aged 18 to 30 with type 1 diabetes.

This clone was seen a few times. The rearrangement uses TRBV9 and TRBJ1-5; TRBD1 is a possible D gene (6 bases). The germline CDR1 and CDR2 sequences are SGDLS and YYNGEE. The CDR3 runs to 16 residues. V was trimmed by 3 bases and J by 6 bases, leaving 19 bases between them. CDR3 protein: CASSDSGLPGAQPQHF. In DNA, the CDR3 is TGTGCCAGCAGCGACTCAGGGTTGCCGGGGGCTCAGCCCCAGCATTTT.

J is TRBJ2-3 and V is TRBV10-1, with D possibly being TRBD1 (6 bases). CDR1 is WNHNN, CDR2 SYGVQD, per germline (reference sequence). This CDR3 comprises 13 residues. The ends were cut back, 4 bases at V and 4 bases at J, with 9 bases in the middle. The CDR3 DNA follows: TGCGCCAGCAGTGGGTCAGGGGCAGATACGCAGTATTTT. Its translation: CASSGSGADTQYF.

This clone was picked up a small number of times. The gene calls are TRBV18 and TRBJ1-5; no definite D call. Trimming stripped 2 bases from V and 7 bases from J, with 12 bases between. The germline gives CDR1 KGHSH, CDR2 LQKENI. The CDR3 spans 14 residues. CDR3 sequence: CASSPTPLGQPQHF. The CDR3 bases are TGTGCCAGCTCACCAACACCCTTGGGACAGCCCCAGCATTTT.

The chain recombines TRBV5-1 with TRBJ1-1, with D possibly being TRBD1 (5 bases). This CDR3 has 14 amino acids. V lost 3 bases, J lost 3 bases, and 12 bases lay in between. CDR1 is SGHRS and CDR2 is YFSETQ in the germline V gene. CDR3 amino acids: CASSSRDGDTEAFF. The CDR3 coding sequence is TGCGCCAGCAGCTCCCGGGACGGAGACACTGAAGCTTTCTTT.

The sample holds a few counts of this clone. The chain links TRBV5-1 to TRBJ2-5, with 11 bases lining up with TRBD1. V shed 2 bases, J shed 2 bases, and the junction held 2 bases outside the gene matches. This CDR3 has 15 amino acids. Germline V gives CDR1 SGHRS, CDR2 YFSETQ. The CDR3 DNA sequence: TGCGCCAGCAGCTTCCGGGACAGGGGGCAAGAGACCCAGTACTTC. This codes for CASSFRDRGQETQYF.

The chain uses TRBV10-3 and TRBJ1-4; D not resolved. The CDR3 contains 14 residues. Germline V gene data show CDR1 as ENHRY and CDR2 as SYGVKD. The V end was cut by 5 bases, the J end by 3 bases, with 10 bases between. The CDR3 coding sequence is TGTGCCATCAGTTCAGGAGGGCCTAATGAAAAACTGTTTTTT. Residues: CAISSGGPNEKLFF.

The V gene is TRBV2, the J gene TRBJ2-7; TRBD1 agrees at 7 bases. Unmatched junction bases numbered 6, after V lost 3 bases and J lost 4 bases. The germline CDR1 and CDR2 sequences are SNHLY and FYNNEI. The CDR3 has 14 amino acids. The CDR3, as DNA: TGTGCCAGCAGTGATGAGGGACAGAGATACGAGCAGTACTTC. It translates to CASSDEGQRYEQYF.

The table lists this clone with a few counts. The rearrangement uses TRBV6-5 and TRBJ1-2; 10 nucleotides agree with TRBD1. Germline trimming cut 4 bases from V and 8 bases from J; bases unmatched to any gene: 7. The CDR3 loop spans 14 amino acids. CDR1 MNHEY and CDR2 SVGAGI come from the germline V gene. The CDR3 DNA reads TGTGCCAGCAGTTCCCCGGGACAGGGGAACGGCTACACCTTC. As protein: CASSSPGQGNGYTF.

The gene calls are TRBV28 and TRBJ2-3; 7 positions match TRBD1. The CDR3 totals 16 residues. Looked up from germline, CDR1 is MDHEN and CDR2 is SYDVKM. V dropped 2 bases and J dropped 3; count of bases not matched to a gene: 8. CDR3 nucleotides: TGTGCCAGCAGTTTACGGCAGGGGGAAGGGACAGATACGCAGTATTTT. Amino acids: CASSLRQGEGTDTQYF.

CDR3 coding DNA: TGCGCCAGCAGCCAAGGGGCACGCCAAAACACTGAAGCTTTCTTT. This encodes CASSQGARQNTEAFF. V gene TRBV4-3 combines with J gene TRBJ1-1; D is undetermined. V was clipped by 1 base and J by 2 bases, with 11 bases between them. The CDR3 has 15 residues. From germline, CDR1 is LGHNA and CDR2 YSLEER.

V and J are TRBV30 and TRBJ2-6, with D tentatively TRBD2 (5 bases). Trimming pared 0 bases from V and 2 bases from J, leaving 8 bases between. The CDR3 spans 15 residues. Germline loops: CDR1 GTSNPN, CDR2 SVGIG (reference sequence). CDR3 sequence reads: CAWSVREPGANVLTF. CDR3 nucleotide sequence: TGTGCCTGGAGTGTAAGGGAGCCTGGGGCCAACGTCCTGACTTTC.

This clone has just a few counts. The CDR3 DNA reads as TGTGCCAGCAGCCCGGACAGGACCTACGAGCAGTACTTC. Protein: CASSPDRTYEQYF. The chain combines TRBV5-6 with TRBJ2-7; TRBD1 aligns across 7 bases. The CDR3 has 13 amino acids. Looked up from germline, CDR1 is SGHDT and CDR2 is YYEEEE. V gave up 4 bases and J gave up 2 bases; unmatched junction bases: 3.

In this sample, this clone turned up a few times. This chain uses TRBV5-6 with TRBJ2-7, with D perhaps matching TRBD2 (6 bases). The CDR3 spans 11 residues. CDR1 and CDR2 (germline): SGHDT, YYEEEE. The V gene lost 5 bases and the J gene lost 7 bases, with 10 bases spanning the gap. The CDR3 sequence is CASSSREEQYF. The CDR3 DNA is TGTGCCAGCAGTAGTCGGGAGGAGCAGTACTTC. Looking up the rest from reference TRBV5-6 and TRBJ2-7 gives the full variable domain: DAGVTQSPTHLIKTRGQQVTLRCSPKSGHDTVSWYQQALGQGPQFIFQYYEEEERQRGNFPDRFSGHQFPNYSSELNVNALLLGDSALYLCASSSREEQYFGPGTRLTVT.

Only a few counts were recorded for this clone. V gene TRBV5-6 combines with J gene TRBJ2-5; the D is unclear. CDR1 and CDR2 from the germline V gene are SGHDT and YYEEEE. CDR3 length equals 15 residues. Deletions cut 2 bases from V and 4 bases from J, with 15 bases between. As DNA, the CDR3 is TGTGCCAGCAGCTTTGTAGGCGGCGGATCAGAGACCCAGTACTTC. Protein: CASSFVGGGSETQYF. Together with reference TRBV5-6 and TRBJ2-5, the CDR3 gives the full variable domain: DAGVTQSPTHLIKTRGQQVTLRCSPKSGHDTVSWYQQALGQGPQFIFQYYEEEERQRGNFPDRFSGHQFPNYSSELNVNALLLGDSALYLCASSFVGGGSETQYFGPGTRLLVL.

This clone was counted ten times or more. The chain joins TRBV23-1 to TRBJ1-4; D perhaps matches TRBD1 (5 bases). TRBV23-1 is an ORF for which the function is uncertain. V gave up 1 base and J gave up 6 bases, with 12 bases separating them. This CDR3 spans 15 amino acids. CDR3 nucleotide sequence: TGCGCCAGCAGTCAATACGACGAAGGGGATGAAAAACTGTTTTTT. Its protein product is CASSQYDEGDEKLFF.

The sample holds a few counts of this clone. A much larger clone lies one base from this, so it may be a read error. The sample has other DNA sequences that encode this CDR3 too. V and J are TRBV11-2 and TRBJ2-1, with D unclear. There are 11 residues in the CDR3. Germline V gives CDR1 SGHAT, CDR2 FQNNGV. V dropped 3 bases and J dropped 4 bases, with 1 base sitting between them. The chain's CDR3 is CASSFYNEQFF. Written as DNA, the CDR3 is TGTGCCAGCAGCTTTTACAATGAGCAGTTCTTC.

The CDR3, as DNA: TGCAGCGTTGGAGACAGAGGAGCGGCTAATGAAAAACTGTTTTTT. Its protein product is CSVGDRGAANEKLFF. The chain combines TRBV29-1 with TRBJ1-4; maybe TRBD1 (5 bases). The V gene lost 4 bases and the J gene lost 3 bases, with 15 bases spanning the gap. CDR1 SQVTM and CDR2 ANQGSEA come from the germline V gene. This CDR3 spans 15 amino acids. Supplemented by reference TRBV29-1 and TRBJ1-4, the full variable domain reads SAVISQKPSRDICQRGTSLTIQCQVDSQVTMMFWYRQQPGQSLTLIATANQGSEATYESGFVIDKFPISRPNLTFSTLTVSNMSPEDSSIYLCSVGDRGAANEKLFFGSGTQLSVL.

The chain uses TRBV5-6 and TRBJ1-5, with D maybe TRBD1 (6 bases). This CDR3 comprises 15 residues. V dropped 3 bases and J dropped 2 bases, with 12 bases sitting between them. Per germline, CDR1 SGHDT and CDR2 YYEEEE. This CDR3 is CASSSSGEGNQPQHF. The CDR3 nucleotides are TGTGCCAGCAGCTCTTCAGGGGAGGGCAATCAGCCCCAGCATTTT.

This clone occurred a few times. The chain recombines TRBV15 with TRBJ2-7; 7 bases are shared with TRBD1. Germline trimming cut 1 base from V and 5 bases from J; bases unmatched to any gene: 17. In germline, CDR1 is LNHNV, CDR2 YYDKDF (reference sequence). The CDR3 contains 18 residues. CDR3 DNA: TGTGCCACCAGCAGAGTAAGATTTTCGACAGGGTCGACTGACGAGCAGTACTTC. Translating gives CATSRVRFSTGSTDEQYF.

This clone appeared a few times. The chain carries TRBV7-9 and TRBJ1-2; no clear D gene. CDR1 is SEHNR, CDR2 FQNEAQ, per germline (reference sequence). This CDR3 contains 14 residues. Trimming cost V 0 bases and J 0 bases, with 5 bases left between them. CDR3 nucleotides: TGTGCCAGCAGCTTAGCGACTCCTAACTATGGCTACACCTTC. Translated, it gives CASSLATPNYGYTF.

The CDR3 is CASSSQGRADSDTQYF. CDR3 nucleotide sequence: TGTGCCAGCAGTTCCCAGGGTCGAGCGGATTCAGATACGCAGTATTTT. V and J are TRBV28 and TRBJ2-3; D may match TRBD1 or TRBD2 (5 bases each). The germline V and J ends were trimmed by 4 bases and 4 bases, with 18 bases remaining between them. This CDR3 has 16 amino acids. Germline CDR1 and CDR2: MDHEN and SYDVKM.

This clone has only a few counts. The genes are TRBV14 and TRBJ2-3, with no clear D. The ends were cut back, 0 bases at V and 13 bases at J, with 14 bases in the middle. The length of the CDR3 is 13 residues. Germline V gene lookup returns CDR1 SGHDN and CDR2 FVKESK. The CDR3 sequence: CASSQDFYAEEYF. For the CDR3, the DNA is TGTGCCAGCAGCCAAGATTTTTACGCCGAGGAGTATTTT.